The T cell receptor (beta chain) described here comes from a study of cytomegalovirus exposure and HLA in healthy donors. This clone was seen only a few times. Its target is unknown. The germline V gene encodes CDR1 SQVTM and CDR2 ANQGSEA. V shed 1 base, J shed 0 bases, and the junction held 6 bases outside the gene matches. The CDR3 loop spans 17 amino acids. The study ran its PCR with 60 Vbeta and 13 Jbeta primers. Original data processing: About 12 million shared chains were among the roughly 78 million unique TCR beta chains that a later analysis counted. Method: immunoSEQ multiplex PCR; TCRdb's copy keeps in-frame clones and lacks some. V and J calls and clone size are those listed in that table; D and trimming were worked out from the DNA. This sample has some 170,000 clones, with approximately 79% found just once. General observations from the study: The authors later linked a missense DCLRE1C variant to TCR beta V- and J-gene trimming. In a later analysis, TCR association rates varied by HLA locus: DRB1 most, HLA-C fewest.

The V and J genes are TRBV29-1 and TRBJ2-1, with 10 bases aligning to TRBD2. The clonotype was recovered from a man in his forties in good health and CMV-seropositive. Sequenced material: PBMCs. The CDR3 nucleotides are TGCAGCGTTGAAGGTCTAGCGGGAGTTAGCTCCTACAATGAGCAGTTCTTC. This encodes CSVEGLAGVSSYNEQFF.